The clone carrying this T cell receptor beta chain appeared a few times. Antigen unknown. Between the trimmed V and J ends, which lost 6 bases and 7 bases, there was a span of 18 bases. CDR1 and CDR2 (germline): DFQATT, SNEGSKA (reference sequence). The CDR3 has 14 amino acids. The data belong to a study of glioma-infiltrating T cells. Study results and caveats: CDR3 overlap between tissue and blood was very small.

The iRepertoire nested amplicon-rescue multiplex PCR amplified TCR alpha and beta CDR3s from RNA. Tissue mRNA or PBMC total RNA, 100-400 ng, went into one-step reverse transcription and amplification. One entry per CDR3 protein results from TCRdb running MiXCR on the multiplex PCR reads. The sample lists about 140,000 distinct CDR3 sequences, more than 35% occurring once. The clonotype comes from a human donor with low-grade glioma or glioblastoma, undergoing nonglioma brain surgery, or in good health (not recorded which). The sample comprised glioma tissue, nonneoplastic brain tissue, or PBMCs (not recorded which). V usage is TRBV20-1 and J usage is TRBJ1-4; D is undetermined. The CDR3 DNA reads as TGCAGTGCAAACTACCAACCTATTAGTGAAAAACTGTTTTTT. Encoded protein: CSANYQPISEKLFF.